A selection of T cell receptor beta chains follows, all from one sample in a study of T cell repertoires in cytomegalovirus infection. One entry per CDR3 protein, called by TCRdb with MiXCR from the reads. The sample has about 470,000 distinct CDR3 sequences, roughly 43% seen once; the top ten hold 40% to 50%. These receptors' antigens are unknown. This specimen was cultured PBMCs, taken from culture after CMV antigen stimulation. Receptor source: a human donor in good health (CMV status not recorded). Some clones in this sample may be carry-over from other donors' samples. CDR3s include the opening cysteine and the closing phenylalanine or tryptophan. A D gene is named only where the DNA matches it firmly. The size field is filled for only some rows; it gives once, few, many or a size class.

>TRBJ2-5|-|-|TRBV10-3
TGTGCCATCAGTGACCCGAGGTTTCGCGGGGAAGAGACCCAGTACTTC
CAISDPRFRGEETQYF
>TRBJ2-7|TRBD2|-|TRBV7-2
TGTGCCAGCAGCCCACGGACTAGGCCCGAGCAGTACTTC
CASSPRTRPEQYF
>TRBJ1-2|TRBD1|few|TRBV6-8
TGTGCCAGCAGTCGGGACAGGGCTAACTATGGCTACACCTTC
CASSRDRANYGYTF
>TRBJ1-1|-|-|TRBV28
TGTGCCAGCAGACCCCCCCGGACAATCTTCCCGAACACTGAAGCTTTCTTT
CASRPPRTIFPNTEAFF
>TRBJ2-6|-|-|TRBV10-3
TGTGCCATCAGTGAGTCGGGAGAGAGGGCTGGAGAATTC
CAISESGERAGEF
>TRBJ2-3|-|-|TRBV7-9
TGTGCCAGCAGCTTAGGGCATACGCAGTATTTT
CASSLGHTQYF
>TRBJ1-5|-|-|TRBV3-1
TGTGCCAGCAGCCAAGATTTAAATTGGGATGGGGACTTGGGTAGGAATCAGCCCCAGCATTTT
CASSQDLNWDGDLGRNQPQHF
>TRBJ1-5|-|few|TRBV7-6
TGTGCCAGCAGCTTGACAGAGTATCAGCCCCAGCATTTT
CASSLTEYQPQHF
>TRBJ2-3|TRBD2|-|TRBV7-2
TGTGCCAGCAGCTCTAGACTAGCGGGAGATGTAACAGATACGCTGTATTTT
CASSSRLAGDVTDTLYF
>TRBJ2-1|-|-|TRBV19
TGTGCCAGTAGTATCGGGGCCTTCTCCTACAATGAGCAGTTCTTC
CASSIGAFSYNEQFF
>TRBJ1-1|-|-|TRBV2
TGTGCCAGCAGGACCACCCGGGCCGGTACTGAAGCTTTCTTT
CASRTTRAGTEAFF
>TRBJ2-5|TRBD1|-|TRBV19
TGTGCCAGTAGTATCCGGGACAGCCAAGAGACCCAGTACTTC
CASSIRDSQETQYF
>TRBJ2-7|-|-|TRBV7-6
TGTGCCAGCAGCCCCCCGGGGATCTCCTACGAGCAGTACTTC
CASSPPGISYEQYF
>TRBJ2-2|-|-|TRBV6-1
TGTGCCAGCAGTGACGTCACCGGGGAGCTGTTTTTT
CASSDVTGELFF
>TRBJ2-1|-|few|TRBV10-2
TGCGCCATCCTAGGACCGGCTTTGGGGAATGAGCAGTTCTTC
CAILGPALGNEQFF
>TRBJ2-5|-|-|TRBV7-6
TGTGCCAGCAGCTTCACCCTAGGGACGGATGAAGAGACCCAGTACTTC
CASSFTLGTDEETQYF
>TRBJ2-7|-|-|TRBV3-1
TGTGCCAGCAGCCAAAGCCTTATAGCCGAGCAGTACTTC
CASSQSLIAEQYF
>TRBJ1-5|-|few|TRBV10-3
TGTGCCATCAGTGAGACAGAGGGCAATCAGCCCCAGCATTTT
CAISETEGNQPQHF
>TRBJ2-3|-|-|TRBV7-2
TGTGCCAGCAGCCCCAGCCTGACGCAGTATTTT
CASSPSLTQYF
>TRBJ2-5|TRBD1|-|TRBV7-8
TGTGCCAGCAGCTTAACCACAGGGGGCCAACCTCGGACCCAGTACTTC
CASSLTTGGQPRTQYF
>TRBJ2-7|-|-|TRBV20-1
TGCAGTGTTCTCGGACTATCGGGCGAGCAGTACTTC
CSVLGLSGEQYF
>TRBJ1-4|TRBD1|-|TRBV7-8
TGTGCCAGCAGCCCAGGGTGGGACAGGGTTAATGAAAAACTGTTTTTT
CASSPGWDRVNEKLFF
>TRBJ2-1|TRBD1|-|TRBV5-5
TGTGCCAGCACACCCGGACAGGGGGCCTACAATGAGCAGTTCTTC
CASTPGQGAYNEQFF
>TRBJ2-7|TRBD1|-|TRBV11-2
TGTGCCAGCAGGTACGGGACAGCTTACGAGCAGTACTTC
CASRYGTAYEQYF
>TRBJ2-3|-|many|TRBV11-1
TGTGCCAGCAGCTTCGTGACAGAGACAGATACGCAGTATTTT
CASSFVTETDTQYF
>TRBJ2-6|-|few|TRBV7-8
TGTGCCAGCAGCCCGGACAGTACTGGGGCCAACGTCCTGACTTTC
CASSPDSTGANVLTF
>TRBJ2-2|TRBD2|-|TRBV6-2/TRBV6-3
TGTGCCAGCATGCGGGAGCTGTCGGAGGAGCTGTTTTTT
CASMRELSEELFF
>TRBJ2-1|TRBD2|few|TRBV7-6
TGTGCCAGCAGACCGACTAGCGGAGATTACAATGAGCAGTTCTTC
CASRPTSGDYNEQFF
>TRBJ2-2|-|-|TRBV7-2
TGTGCCAGCAGCCTTGACCGGGACACCTATGCCGGGGAGCTGTTTTTT
CASSLDRDTYAGELFF
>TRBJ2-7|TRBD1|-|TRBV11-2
TGTGCCAGCAGCCCTCGGAGGCGACAGGGTACGTCCGACGAGCAGTACTTC
CASSPRRRQGTSDEQYF
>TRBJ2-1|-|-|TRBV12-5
TGTGCTAGTGCCCTTACAGCTTACAATGAGCAGTTCTTC
CASALTAYNEQFF
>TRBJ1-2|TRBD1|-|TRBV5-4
TGTGCCAGCAGCCCCCGACAGGGGGTAAGTGACTATGGCTACACCTTC
CASSPRQGVSDYGYTF
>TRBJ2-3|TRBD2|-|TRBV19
TGTGCCAGTACTCCGGGACTAGCGGACTTAGATACGCAGTATTTT
CASTPGLADLDTQYF
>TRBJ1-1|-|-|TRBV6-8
TGTGCCAGCAGTTACTCGGGCAGGAGGAACACTGAAGCTTTCTTT
CASSYSGRRNTEAFF
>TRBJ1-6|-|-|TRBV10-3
TGTGCCAGCCGGACCCAGGGGCTAATGGGTTCACCCCTCCACTTT
CASRTQGLMGSPLHF
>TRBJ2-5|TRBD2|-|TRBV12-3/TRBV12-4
TGTGCCAGCAGTTCCCTAGCGGTCAGGACCCAGTACTTC
CASSSLAVRTQYF
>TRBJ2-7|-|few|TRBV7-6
TGTGCCAGCAGCTCGCGGGACAGCTCCGCCTACGAGCAGTACTTC
CASSSRDSSAYEQYF
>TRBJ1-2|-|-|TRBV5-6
TGTGCCAGCAGTCAACTGTCCGGGGGGCCTAACTATGGCTACACCTTC
CASSQLSGGPNYGYTF
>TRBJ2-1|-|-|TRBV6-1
TGTGCCAGCAGGCTGGACCCTTACAATGAGCAGTTCTTC
CASRLDPYNEQFF